This T cell receptor beta chain was observed in a study of blood T cell repertoires in COVID-19. Study summary: Samples taken during acute and convalescent COVID-19 were collected in the United States, Italy and Spain.

Original processing notes: Using reference gene primer amplification, nucleated cell counts were estimated. The assay was immunoSEQ multiplex PCR, and TCRdb's table has in-frame clones only and misses some. D and trimming come from the DNA, and the V and J calls and clone size come from that table. The sample includes 200,000 to 250,000 clones, around 81% of them seen just once. J was trimmed by 5 bases and V by 4 bases; bases with no gene match: 4. The CDR3 sequence is 14 residues long. CDR1 and CDR2 (germline): SNHLY, FYNNEI. This clone was seen more than once but under ten times. Sequencing used peripheral blood. The origin of this receptor is a woman aged 70-85 years with acute or convalescent COVID-19. The chain combines TRBV2 with TRBJ1-5, with TRBD1 matching over 8 bases. The CDR3 nucleotides are TGTGCCAGCAGTGCTCGGACAGGGCATCAGCCCCAGCATTTT. It codes for CASSARTGHQPQHF.